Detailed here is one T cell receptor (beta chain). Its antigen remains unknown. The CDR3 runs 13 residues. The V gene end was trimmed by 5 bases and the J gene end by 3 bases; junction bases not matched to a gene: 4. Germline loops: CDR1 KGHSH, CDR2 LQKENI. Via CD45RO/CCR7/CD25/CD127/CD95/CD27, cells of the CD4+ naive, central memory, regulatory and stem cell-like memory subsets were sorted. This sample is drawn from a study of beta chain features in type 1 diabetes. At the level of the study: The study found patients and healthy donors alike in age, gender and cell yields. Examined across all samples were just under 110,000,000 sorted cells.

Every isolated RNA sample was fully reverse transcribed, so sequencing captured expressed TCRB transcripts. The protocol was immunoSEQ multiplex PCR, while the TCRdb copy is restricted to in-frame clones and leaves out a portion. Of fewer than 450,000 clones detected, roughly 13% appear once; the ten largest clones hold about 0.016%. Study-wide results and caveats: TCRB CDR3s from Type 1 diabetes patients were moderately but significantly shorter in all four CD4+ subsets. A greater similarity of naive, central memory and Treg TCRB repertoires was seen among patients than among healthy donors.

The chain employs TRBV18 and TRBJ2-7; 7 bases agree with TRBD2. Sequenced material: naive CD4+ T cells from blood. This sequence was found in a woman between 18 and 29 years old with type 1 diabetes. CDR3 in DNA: TGTGCCAGCTCATTGGCTAGCGGCTACGAGCAGTACTTC. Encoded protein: CASSLASGYEQYF.